This T cell receptor beta chain is drawn from a study of regulatory T cells in long-lasting Graves disease. Study results and limitations: The study found lower TCR diversity in persistent Graves' patients than in newly diagnosed ones.

Regarding this clonotype: The antigen remains unidentified.

Arm-PCR with iRepertoire HTBI primers amplified the CDR3 regions for these TCR beta libraries. Via MiXCR, TCRdb re-called the multiplex PCR reads, giving one row per CDR3 protein. The table shows roughly 450,000 distinct CDR3 sequences, with around 21% occurring only once. The germline CDR1 and CDR2 sequences are LNHNV and YYDKDF (reference sequence). Trimming took 0 bases from V and 4 from J, leaving 4 bases between them. There are 12 residues in the CDR3. Time point reported: persistent/refractory GD, antithyroid drugs over 5 years with positive TRAb. TCR sequences were obtained from RNA taken from PBMCs.

The sequence came from a female donor with Graves disease. Sample: peripheral blood mononuclear cells (PBMCs), taken when the disease was refractory, from a patient treated with antithyroid drugs. This chain links TRBV15 with TRBJ2-7; D gene unclear. CDR3 amino acids: CATSRDSYEQYF. The CDR3, as DNA: TGTGCCACCAGCAGAGATAGTTACGAGCAGTACTTC.